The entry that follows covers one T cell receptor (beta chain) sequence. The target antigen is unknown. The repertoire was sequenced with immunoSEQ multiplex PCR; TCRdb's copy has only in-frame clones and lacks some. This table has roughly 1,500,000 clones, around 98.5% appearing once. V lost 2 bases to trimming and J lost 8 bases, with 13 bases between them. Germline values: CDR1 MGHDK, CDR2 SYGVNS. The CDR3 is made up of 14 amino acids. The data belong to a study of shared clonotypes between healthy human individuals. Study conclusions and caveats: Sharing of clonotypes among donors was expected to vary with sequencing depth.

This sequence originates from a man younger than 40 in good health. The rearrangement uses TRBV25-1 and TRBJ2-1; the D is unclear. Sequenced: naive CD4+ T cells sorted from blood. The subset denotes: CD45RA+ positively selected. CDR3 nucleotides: TGTGCCAGCAGTGAAGGGATCATAGCCGATGAGCAGTTCTTC. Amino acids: CASSEGIIADEQFF. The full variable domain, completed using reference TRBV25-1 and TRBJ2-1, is EADIYQTPRYLVIGTGKKITLECSQTMGHDKMYWYQQDPGMELHLIHYSYGVNSTEKGDLSSESTVSRIRTEHFPLTLESARPSHTSQYLCASSEGIIADEQFFGPGTRLTVL.